This T cell receptor beta chain comes out of a study of blood T cells in healthy people across ages. Sample-barcoded 5' priming and a J-beta primer mix drove a second PCR of roughly 7 to 11 cycles. Via MiXCR, TCRdb re-called the 5' RACE reads, giving one row per CDR3 protein. The top ten clones hold 9.4% of a sample with roughly 700,000 distinct CDR3 sequences, about 25% of them seen once. The V end lost 4 bases, the J end lost 7 bases, and 10 bases lay between the germline ends. CDR1 MDHEN and CDR2 SYDVKM come from the germline V gene. This CDR3 contains 12 residues. Another study also made use of these data, one on T cells of mothers and their children.

The clonotype originates from a boy aged 10-17 years in good health. Material: blood. The chain carries TRBV28 and TRBJ1-2; tentatively, D is TRBD1 (5 bases). The CDR3 DNA is TGTGCCAGCAGTTCACCGGGGCCTGGCTACACCTTC. Its protein is CASSSPGPGYTF.